These 31 T cell receptor beta chains came from one sample sequenced in a study of blood T cells in healthy people across ages. The second PCR ran roughly 7 to 12 cycles with a sample-barcoded 5' primer and J-beta primers. TCRdb fed the 5' RACE reads into MiXCR, producing one record per CDR3 protein. The sample consists of 1.8 million or so distinct CDR3 sequences, 39% of them appearing once. The material sequenced was blood. These receptors all stem from a human donor in good health.

This rearrangement joins TRBV28 to TRBJ2-1; D is unresolved. The CDR3 has 14 residues. V lost 1 base and J 4 bases, leaving 8 bases between the germline ends. The V gene's germline CDR1 is MDHEN and CDR2 SYDVKM. This chain's CDR3 is CASSLFNRYNEQFF. DNA of the CDR3: TGTGCCAGCAGTTTATTTAACAGATACAATGAGCAGTTCTTC.

In the case of this clonotype: The CDR3 carries no conserved terminal phenylalanine or tryptophan, so it likely arises from a read error. The chain couples TRBV28 to TRBJ2-7; possibly TRBD1 for D (6 bases). Looked up from germline, CDR1 is MDHEN and CDR2 is SYDVKM. V lost 5 bases to trimming and J lost 0 bases, with 11 bases between them. CDR3 length: 14 amino acids. The CDR3 region has the DNA TGTGCCAGCAGTAGACAGGACCGCTCCTACGAGCAGTACTGC. As protein: CASSRQDRSYEQYC.

The gene calls are TRBV7-2 and TRBJ1-2; D is perhaps TRBD1 (5 bases). The CDR3 is 15 residues long. Germline V CDR1 and CDR2: SGHTA, FQGNSA. V lost 0 bases and J lost 0, with 8 bases in between. The CDR3 coding sequence is TGTGCCAGCAGCTTAGCAGACAGACCTAACTATGGCTACACCTTC. Its translation: CASSLADRPNYGYTF.

The V call is TRBV9, the J call TRBJ2-1, with 10 nucleotides matching TRBD2. The CDR3 sequence is 16 residues long. Per germline, CDR1 SGDLS and CDR2 YYNGEE. V trimming: 3 bases; J trimming: 10 bases; junction bases outside the gene matches: 13. The chain's CDR3 is CASSALGTSASIEQFF. The CDR3 DNA is TGTGCCAGCAGCGCACTGGGGACTAGCGCTAGCATCGAGCAGTTCTTC.

This rearrangement joins TRBV7-2 to TRBJ2-7; 8 bases fit TRBD2. The germline gives CDR1 SGHTA, CDR2 FQGNSA. V shed 1 base and J 0 bases; nucleotides not matched to a gene: 11. The CDR3 sequence is 18 residues long. CDR3: CASSLVPGGVASSYEQYF. The CDR3 coding sequence is TGTGCCAGCAGCTTAGTCCCCGGGGGGGTTGCGAGCTCCTACGAGCAGTACTTC.

This clonotype was detected many times. A much larger clone lies one base from this, so it may be a read error. This CDR3 is CASRDSSGANVLTF. The CDR3 coding sequence is TGTGCCAGCAGGGACAGCTCTGGGGCCAACGTCCTGACTTTC. The chain employs TRBV5-1 and TRBJ2-6; 7 bases are shared with TRBD1. From germline, CDR1 is SGHRS and CDR2 YFSETQ. The CDR3 spans 14 residues.

This clonotype showed up just a few times. The chain couples TRBV12-3 or TRBV12-4 to TRBJ1-6; D is perhaps TRBD1 (6 bases). Trimming took off 7 bases at V and 9 bases at J, with 16 bases between the two ends. The CDR3 is 14 residues long. In nucleotides, the CDR3 is TGTGCCAGCACAACCGGGACACCGGTTTCACCCCTCCACTTT. Translated: CASTTGTPVSPLHF.

The V gene is TRBV5-5, the J gene TRBJ2-5; 11 nucleotides agree with TRBD1. Germline V gene lookup returns CDR1 SGHKS and CDR2 YYEKEE (reference sequence). Germline trimming cut 1 base from V and 5 bases from J; bases unmatched to any gene: 10. The CDR3 consists of 17 residues. The CDR3 region is CASSLRMDRGRGETQYF. The CDR3 coding sequence is TGTGCCAGCAGCTTGAGGATGGACAGGGGGCGGGGGGAGACCCAGTACTTC.

The V call is TRBV29-1, the J call TRBJ1-1; D perhaps matches TRBD1 (5 bases). The CDR3 is 13 residues long. Germline CDR1 and CDR2: SQVTM and ANQGSEA. Trimming left V 3 bases short and J 5 bases short, with 13 bases between. CDR3 sequence (DNA): TGCAGCGTTGACTCGGGGCGTCAAACTGAAGCTTTCTTT. It specifies CSVDSGRQTEAFF.

The chain combines TRBV10-3 with TRBJ1-1, with 8 bases aligning to TRBD1. CDR1 ENHRY and CDR2 SYGVKD come from the germline V gene. CDR3 length: 15 residues. With 6 bases clipped from V and 0 bases from J, the junction kept 6 bases outside the gene matches. The CDR3 reads CAIRSQGAVNTEAFF. For the CDR3, the DNA is TGTGCCATCAGGAGTCAGGGGGCCGTGAACACTGAAGCTTTCTTT.

The chain uses TRBV4-2 and TRBJ2-6; possible D gene TRBD2, 5 bases. CDR3 size: 17 residues. Trimming removed 0 bases at V and 0 bases at J, with 9 bases between. Germline V gene sequence: CDR1 LGHNA, CDR2 YNFKEQ. The CDR3 DNA reads as TGTGCCAGCAGCCAAGATACGGGAAGCTCTGGGGCCAACGTCCTGACTTTC. Its protein product is CASSQDTGSSGANVLTF.

V and J are TRBV7-9 and TRBJ2-5; the match to TRBD2 covers 10 bases. The CDR3 runs 12 residues. Germline lookup yields CDR1 SEHNR and CDR2 FQNEAQ (reference sequence). The CDR3 protein is CASGRVRETQYF. In nucleotides, the CDR3 is TGTGCAAGCGGGAGGGTTCGGGAGACCCAGTACTTC.

This clonotype has more than one count but fewer than ten. The chain has TRBV2 and TRBJ2-7; 7 nucleotides match TRBD1. This CDR3 comprises 14 residues. V lost 7 bases, J lost 0 bases, and 6 bases stayed unmatched. Germline V lookup: CDR1 SNHLY, CDR2 FYNNEI. This CDR3 reads CASIRQGDSYEQYF. CDR3 bases: TGTGCCAGCATTCGTCAGGGGGACTCCTACGAGCAGTACTTC.

This clonotype was recorded a few times. The V and J genes are TRBV4-3 and TRBJ1-2; D ambiguous. V was shortened by 0 bases and J by 7 bases, with 18 bases between the two germline ends. From germline, CDR1 is LGHNA and CDR2 YSLEER. The length of the CDR3 is 16 residues. The CDR3 region is CASSQEIDPRRAGYTF. CDR3 sequence (DNA): TGCGCCAGCAGCCAAGAAATAGACCCTCGGAGGGCTGGCTACACCTTC.

A single count supports this clonotype. The CDR3 nucleotides read TGTGCCAGCAGTACTACAGTGTGGGCAGATACGCAGTATTTT. It encodes CASSTTVWADTQYF. J is TRBJ2-3 and V is TRBV12-3 or TRBV12-4, with D unclear. Trimming cost V 5 bases and J 4 bases, with 13 bases left between them. The CDR3 loop spans 14 amino acids.

This clonotype was seen more than once but under ten times. One junction end does not reproduce the germline sequence, and a read error may be involved. The chain uses TRBV5-1 and TRBJ2-1, with 8 nucleotides matching TRBD2. With the DNA end fitting TRBJ2-7 better, the J assignment may be wrong. The CDR3 is made up of 14 amino acids. Germline assignment: CDR1 SGHRS and CDR2 YFSETQ. The CDR3 DNA reads as TGCGCCGGCAGTTCCGGGGGGGTCCTTCGGGAGCAGTACTTC. Translated: CAGSSGGVLREQYF.

The chain recombines TRBV11-2 with TRBJ1-2; 7 nucleotides align to TRBD1. Looked up from germline, CDR1 is SGHAT and CDR2 is FQNNGV. This CDR3 is 12 amino acids long. J was trimmed by 8 bases and V by 6 bases; bases with no gene match: 6. The chain's CDR3 is CASSLYRGGYTF. DNA of the CDR3: TGTGCCAGCAGTCTCTACAGGGGCGGCTACACCTTC.

The chain recombines TRBV7-9 with TRBJ2-7; the D is unclear. The V end was cut by 3 bases, the J end by 2 bases, with 5 bases between. The CDR3 runs 12 residues. Germline V gene data show CDR1 as SEHNR and CDR2 as FQNEAQ (reference sequence). In nucleotides, the CDR3 is TGTGCCAGCAGCTTTAATCCCTACGAGCAGTACTTC. This codes for CASSFNPYEQYF.

V usage is TRBV12-3 or TRBV12-4 and J usage is TRBJ2-1; the match to TRBD1 covers 8 bases. The CDR3 length is 16 residues. Trimming took 5 bases from V and 13 from J; bases not matched to a gene: 19. The CDR3 is CASSRTGGTLQETQFF. For the CDR3, the DNA is TGTGCCAGCAGTAGAACAGGGGGAACCCTCCAAGAGACCCAGTTCTTC.

V and J are TRBV7-3 and TRBJ2-2; D is ambiguous. The V gene's germline CDR1 is SGHTA and CDR2 FQGTGA. V was shortened by 4 bases and J by 0 bases, with 15 bases between the two germline ends. The length of the CDR3 is 17 residues. CDR3 sequence: CASSSTSTHANTGELFF. CDR3 nucleotide sequence: TGTGCCAGCAGCTCCACTTCGACACATGCGAACACCGGGGAGCTGTTTTTT.

Concerning this clonotype itself: The junction and the germline gene differ at one end; a read error may be behind it. The chain recombines TRBV6-2 or TRBV6-3 with TRBJ2-1; D possibly corresponds to TRBD2 (6 bases). This CDR3 is 15 amino acids long. Germline values: CDR1 MNHEY, CDR2 SVGEGT. For the CDR3, the DNA is TGTGCCAGCCAACCAACCGGGACTGTTTACAACGAGCAGTTCTTC. It encodes CASQPTGTVYNEQFF.

The gene calls are TRBV10-3 and TRBJ1-1; D gene uncertain. Germline V gives CDR1 ENHRY, CDR2 SYGVKD. The CDR3 extends over 11 amino acids. V was clipped by 10 bases and J by 7 bases, with 13 bases between them. The CDR3 sequence is CATLGKREAFF. The CDR3 coding sequence is TGTGCCACCCTAGGGAAGCGTGAAGCTTTCTTT.

The chain combines TRBV27 with TRBJ1-2, with a possible D match to TRBD1 (5 bases). The V end was cut by 5 bases, the J end by 4 bases, with 20 bases between. The germline CDR1 and CDR2 sequences are MNHEY and SMNVEV (reference sequence). CDR3 length: 16 amino acids. The CDR3 region has the DNA TGTGCCAGCAGTCAGACAGCGACCACCACTGGCTATGGCTACACCTTC. Encoded protein: CASSQTATTTGYGYTF.

The V gene is TRBV3-1, the J gene TRBJ2-3; 9 bases align to TRBD1. This CDR3 is 16 amino acids long. Trimming cost V 4 bases and J 6 bases; bases outside gene matches: 11. Germline lookup yields CDR1 LGHDT and CDR2 YNNKEL (reference sequence). The CDR3 region is CASSPERDRDRDTQYF. In DNA form, the CDR3 reads TGTGCCAGCAGCCCAGAACGGGACAGGGATAGGGATACGCAGTATTTT.

The table lists this clonotype with a few counts. The CDR3 nucleotides are TGCGCCAGCAGCTTGGAGGACTTTGACTCCTACGAGCAGTACTTC. Protein sequence: CASSLEDFDSYEQYF. The chain links TRBV5-1 to TRBJ2-7, with D possibly matching TRBD2 (5 bases). There are 15 residues in the CDR3. CDR1 and CDR2 (germline): SGHRS, YFSETQ. Trimming stripped 0 bases from V and 0 bases from J, with 10 bases between.

The chain recombines TRBV9 with TRBJ2-1; the D gene could be TRBD1 or TRBD2 (6 bases each). Germline V gene data show CDR1 as SGDLS and CDR2 as YYNGEE. The CDR3 is 16 amino acids. Trimming stripped 3 bases from V and 1 base from J, with 14 bases between. The CDR3 loop reads CASSAGGGTSYNEQFF. In nucleotides, the CDR3 is TGTGCCAGCAGCGCCGGAGGAGGGACATCCTACAATGAGCAGTTCTTC.

This chain connects TRBV4-3 to TRBJ1-1; D uncertain. With 4 bases removed from V and 7 bases from J, the gap between germline ends came to 13 bases. CDR1 is LGHNA, CDR2 YSLEER, per germline. The CDR3 is made up of 13 amino acids. The CDR3 here is CASSRRVGGEAFF. In DNA, the CDR3 is TGCGCCAGCAGCCGCAGAGTAGGAGGTGAAGCTTTCTTT.

This sequence joins TRBV20-1 and TRBJ2-3, with unresolved D. Germline V gene lookup returns CDR1 DFQATT and CDR2 SNEGSKA (reference sequence). The V end lost 2 bases, the J end lost 0 bases, and 9 bases lay between the germline ends. CDR3 length: 14 residues. The CDR3 spells CSARSRASTDTQYF. CDR3 nucleotides: TGCAGTGCTAGATCTAGGGCTAGCACAGATACGCAGTATTTT.

This chain connects TRBV24-1 to TRBJ1-2, with 7 bases aligning to TRBD1. With V trimmed by 4 bases and J by 6 bases, 4 bases remained unmatched. The V gene's germline CDR1 is KGHDR and CDR2 SFDVKD. CDR3 length: 13 amino acids. The CDR3 loop is CATSEHDRDGYTF. The CDR3 DNA sequence: TGTGCCACCAGTGAACACGACAGGGATGGCTACACCTTC.

This clonotype has ten or more counts. The CDR3 bases are TGTGCCAGCAGCGGCACTAGCGGGGGTACCAATGAGCAGTTCTTC. Amino acid sequence: CASSGTSGGTNEQFF. V is TRBV9 and J is TRBJ2-1, with 11 bases aligning to TRBD2. J was trimmed by 6 bases and V by 3 bases; bases with no gene match: 5. Germline V gene sequence: CDR1 SGDLS, CDR2 YYNGEE. This CDR3 has 15 amino acids. The full variable domain, its missing parts supplied by reference TRBV9 and TRBJ2-1, is DSGVTQTPKHLITATGQRVTLRCSPRSGDLSVYWYQQSLDQGLQFLIQYYNGEERAKGNILERFSAQQFPDLHSELNLSSLELGDSALYFCASSGTSGGTNEQFFGPGTRLTVL.

The J gene is TRBJ2-3, the V gene TRBV20-1; D is perhaps TRBD2 (5 bases). Trimming took off 5 bases at V and 5 bases at J, with 20 bases between the two ends. Germline V gives CDR1 DFQATT, CDR2 SNEGSKA (reference sequence). The CDR3 runs 15 residues. CDR3 protein: CSAPQRLGVGDTQYF. The CDR3 DNA reads as TGCAGTGCTCCGCAGCGGCTAGGAGTAGGAGATACGCAGTATTTT.